The 21 T cell receptor beta chains below were found in one sample sequenced in a study of blood T cell repertoires in COVID-19. The repertoire was sequenced with immunoSEQ multiplex PCR; TCRdb's copy has only in-frame clones and lacks some. The sample holds 150,000 to 200,000 clones, approximately 88% seen once. Material: peripheral blood. Receptors were obtained from a man aged 35-49 years with acute or convalescent COVID-19.

In this sample, this clone turned up once. The rearrangement uses TRBV3-1 (or the pseudogene TRBV3-2) and TRBJ2-1; possibly TRBD1 for D (6 bases). CDR1 is LGHDT and CDR2 is YNNKEL in the germline V gene (reference sequence). V was cut by 10 bases and J by 3 bases, with 16 bases left in between. The CDR3 is 14 amino acids. CDR3 region: CATSDSAGYNEQFF. The CDR3 DNA follows: TGTGCCACCTCGGACAGTGCGGGCTACAATGAGCAGTTCTTC.

The rearrangement links TRBV27 to TRBJ1-4, with 7 bases that match TRBD1. The CDR3 is 17 amino acids. Per the germline V gene, CDR1 is MNHEY and CDR2 is SMNVEV (reference sequence). Trimming took 6 bases from V and 5 from J; bases not matched to a gene: 15. CDR3 bases: TGTGCCAGCAGGTTTGGGGTTGGGACAGACCAAAATGAAAAACTGTTTTTT. Translated: CASRFGVGTDQNEKLFF. The complete variable domain, with remaining parts taken from reference TRBV27 and TRBJ1-4, reads EAQVTQNPRYLITVTGKKLTVTCSQNMNHEYMSWYRQDPGLGLRQIYYSMNVEVTDKGDVPEGYKVSRKEKRNFPLILESPSPNQTSLYFCASRFGVGTDQNEKLFFGSGTQLSVL.

This chain links TRBV18 with TRBJ2-1, with D perhaps TRBD1 (6 bases). Germline V gene lookup returns CDR1 KGHSH and CDR2 LQKENI. The ends were cut back, 2 bases at V and 0 bases at J, with 8 bases in the middle. The CDR3 runs 15 residues. The CDR3 is CASSPTGFSYNEQFF. CDR3 sequence (DNA): TGTGCCAGCTCACCAACAGGGTTCTCCTACAATGAGCAGTTCTTC. Using reference TRBV18 and TRBJ2-1 for the parts outside the CDR3, the full variable domain is NAGVMQNPRHLVRRRGQEARLRCSPMKGHSHVYWYRQLPEEGLKFMVYLQKENIIDESGMPKERFSAEFPKEGPSILRIQQVVRGDSAAYFCASSPTGFSYNEQFFGPGTRLTVL.

CDR3 in amino acids: CASSLRQGDTQYF. Here the CDR3 DNA reads TGTGCCAGCAGCCTCCGGCAGGGAGATACGCAGTATTTT. This chain uses TRBV7-3 with TRBJ2-3, with D tentatively TRBD1 (5 bases). V lost 5 bases to trimming and J lost 5 bases, with 11 bases between them. The CDR3 is 13 amino acids. Per the germline V gene, CDR1 is SGHTA and CDR2 is FQGTGA.

J is TRBJ2-5 and V is TRBV29-1; maybe TRBD2 (6 bases). The CDR3 consists of 13 residues. CDR1 SQVTM and CDR2 ANQGSEA come from the germline V gene. V lost 3 bases to trimming and J lost 5 bases, with 13 bases between them. The CDR3 DNA sequence: TGCAGCGTTGATTGGGGGGTGATTGAGACCCAGTACTTC. Protein: CSVDWGVIETQYF.

The chain employs TRBV6-5 and TRBJ1-6; tentatively, D is TRBD1 (6 bases). This CDR3 has 15 residues. V gave up 7 bases and J gave up 4 bases, with 14 bases separating them. Germline lookup yields CDR1 MNHEY and CDR2 SVGAGI. CDR3 DNA sequence: TGTGCCAGCACCTTATCGGGACAATATAATTCACCCCTCCACTTT. The encoded protein is CASTLSGQYNSPLHF.

V is TRBV19 and J is TRBJ2-7; 7 nucleotides line up with TRBD2. This CDR3 is built from 17 residues. The germline V gene encodes CDR1 LNHDA and CDR2 SQIVND (reference sequence). The J segment lost 0 bases and the V segment lost 3 bases, leaving 11 bases of the junction unmatched. The CDR3: CASSILAGDRSSYEQYF. CDR3 DNA sequence: TGTGCCAGTAGTATCTTGGCGGGGGACCGAAGCTCCTACGAGCAGTACTTC. Full variable domain (missing parts from reference TRBV19 and TRBJ2-7): DGGITQSPKYLFRKEGQNVTLSCEQNLNHDAMYWYRQDPGQGLRLIYYSQIVNDFQKGDIAEGYSVSREKKESFPLTVTSAQKNPTAFYLCASSILAGDRSSYEQYFGPGTRLTVT.

The chain has TRBV7-2 and TRBJ1-2; 12 bases map to TRBD1. V lost 4 bases and J lost 0; bases outside the gene matches: 3. Germline-derived CDR1 and CDR2 are SGHTA and FQGNSA. This CDR3 spans 16 amino acids. This CDR3 is CASSWDRGLANYGYTF. CDR3 nucleotide sequence: TGTGCCAGCAGCTGGGACAGGGGGCTGGCTAACTATGGCTACACCTTC.

The chain has TRBV4-2 and TRBJ2-1; 8 nucleotides match TRBD2. V lost 4 bases to trimming and J lost 4 bases; unmatched junction nucleotides: 9. CDR1 and CDR2 (germline): LGHNA, YNFKEQ. The CDR3 has 16 residues. The CDR3 loop is CASSLPGLGGYNEQFF. The CDR3 DNA follows: TGTGCCAGCAGCCTACCGGGACTAGGGGGATACAATGAGCAGTTCTTC.

This chain joins TRBV5-6 and TRBJ1-2, with 8 positions matching TRBD1. Germline lookup yields CDR1 SGHDT and CDR2 YYEEEE. The CDR3 is made up of 13 amino acids. Trimming took 4 bases from V and 4 from J; bases not matched to a gene: 3. The CDR3 region has the DNA TGTGCCAGCAGCCCTGACAGGGGCTATGGCTACACCTTC. This translates into CASSPDRGYGYTF.

This chain uses TRBV6-2 or TRBV6-3 with TRBJ2-5, with TRBD2 matching 13 bases. CDR1 MNHEY and CDR2 SVGEGT come from the germline V gene. Trimming removed 5 bases from V and 1 base from J; junction bases left unmatched: 10. This CDR3 contains 18 residues. The CDR3 spells CASSDRPGLAGLQETQYF. DNA for the CDR3: TGTGCCAGCAGTGACCGACCGGGACTAGCGGGGCTCCAAGAGACCCAGTACTTC.

The chain joins TRBV27 to TRBJ1-2; D unresolved. V gave up 6 bases and J gave up 2 bases, with 10 bases separating them. The CDR3 is 13 residues long. From germline, CDR1 is MNHEY and CDR2 SMNVEV (reference sequence). This CDR3 reads CASSPRGNYGYTF. The CDR3 nucleotides read TGTGCCAGCAGCCCTCGCGGGAACTATGGCTACACCTTC.

The chain links TRBV6-5 to TRBJ2-2; D is possibly TRBD2 (5 bases). Trimming took 8 bases from V and 3 from J, leaving 10 bases between them. Per the germline V gene, CDR1 is MNHEY and CDR2 is SVGAGI. The CDR3 has 13 residues. The CDR3 sequence is CASELGDTGELFF. In DNA form, the CDR3 reads TGTGCCAGCGAGCTCGGGGACACCGGGGAGCTGTTTTTT.

This chain links TRBV11-2 with TRBJ1-1, with 7 bases matching TRBD1. J gave up 5 bases and V 3 bases, and 3 bases lay outside the gene matches. CDR1 is SGHAT and CDR2 is FQNNGV in the germline V gene. There are 13 residues in the CDR3. DNA of the CDR3: TGTGCCAGCAGCTTTACAGGGGTTACTGAAGCTTTCTTT. This gives the protein CASSFTGVTEAFF.

The J gene is TRBJ2-7, the V gene TRBV25-1; 8 bases fit TRBD1. J was trimmed by 2 bases and V by 5 bases; bases with no gene match: 5. The CDR3 runs to 14 residues. Germline CDR1 is MGHDK and CDR2 is SYGVNS. The CDR3 DNA reads TGTGCCAGCAGTTATACAGGGGGGCCCTACGAGCAGTACTTC. Amino acids: CASSYTGGPYEQYF.

V gene TRBV4-1 combines with J gene TRBJ2-1, with 7 bases lining up with TRBD1. This CDR3 comprises 17 residues. With V trimmed by 3 bases and J by 2 bases, 10 bases remained unmatched. CDR1 MGHRA and CDR2 YSYEKL come from the germline V gene. This CDR3 reads CASSQARQRGPYNEQFF. The CDR3 nucleotides read TGCGCCAGCAGCCAGGCCCGTCAGAGGGGGCCCTACAATGAGCAGTTCTTC.

This chain uses TRBV7-9 with TRBJ2-5; the D gene is possibly TRBD2 (5 bases). The germline gives CDR1 SEHNR, CDR2 FQNEAQ (reference sequence). The CDR3 contains 14 residues. V was shortened by 4 bases and J by 1 base, with 10 bases between the two germline ends. CDR3 sequence (DNA): TGTGCCAGCAGCTACACCGGGGTCCAAGAGACCCAGTACTTC. This gives the protein CASSYTGVQETQYF.

The chain combines TRBV28 with TRBJ1-2, with TRBD1 matching over 10 bases. J lost 6 bases, V lost 6 bases, and 4 bases had no gene match. The CDR3 loop spans 13 amino acids. Germline CDR1 reads MDHEN; CDR2 reads SYDVKM. The CDR3 sequence: CASRHGQGDGYTF. In DNA form, the CDR3 reads TGTGCCAGCAGACACGGACAGGGGGATGGCTACACCTTC.

On this clone itself: At one end the junction does not follow the germline gene, possibly because of a read error. The chain is built from TRBV9 and TRBJ2-1; 12 bases match TRBD2. The CDR3 spans 16 residues. Germline assignment: CDR1 SGDLS and CDR2 YYNGEE. The CDR3, as DNA: TGTGCCAGCAGCGTAGACCTAGCGGGGGGGCTGGGTGCACCGGTCTTC. Encoded protein: CASSVDLAGGLGAPVF.

The rearrangement links TRBV19 to TRBJ1-2; 7 nucleotides match TRBD1. Germline lookup yields CDR1 LNHDA and CDR2 SQIVND (reference sequence). V shed 3 bases, J shed 12 bases, and the junction held 7 bases outside the gene matches. The CDR3 runs to 12 residues. CDR3 region: CASSIAEGANTF. CDR3 bases: TGTGCCAGTAGTATCGCCGAGGGGGCGAACACCTTC.

This chain connects TRBV19 to TRBJ2-7, with 10 nucleotides matching TRBD1. Germline values: CDR1 LNHDA, CDR2 SQIVND (reference sequence). The CDR3 consists of 15 residues. The V gene end was trimmed by 5 bases and the J gene end by 0 bases; junction bases not matched to a gene: 4. As DNA, the CDR3 is TGTGCCAGTAGTGGGGACAGGGGAAGCTCCTACGAGCAGTACTTC. This gives the protein CASSGDRGSSYEQYF.